The entry that follows covers one T cell receptor beta chain sequence. This sample is drawn from a study of blood T cell repertoires in COVID-19. Study summary: Italy, Spain and the United States were the sources of the convalescent and acute COVID-19 samples.

As handled by the study authors: Amplified reference gene primers provided the basis for estimating nucleated cell counts. The assay was immunoSEQ multiplex PCR, and TCRdb's table has in-frame clones only and misses some. V and J calls and clone size are as listed in that table; D and trimming were resolved from the DNA. The sample consists of some 87,000 clones, more than 70% of them appearing once. CDR3 length: 14 residues. Germline V gene lookup returns CDR1 MNHEY and CDR2 SVGAGI. Unmatched junction bases numbered 6, after V lost 4 bases and J lost 4 bases. The chain couples TRBV6-5 to TRBJ1-1; TRBD1 matches 7 bases. The origin of this receptor is an elderly man with active or convalescent COVID-19. The sequenced sample consisted of peripheral blood. The CDR3 bases are TGTGCCAGCAGTTCGATCCCAGGGGGCACTGAAGCTTTCTTT. This codes for CASSSIPGGTEAFF.